A selection of T cell receptor beta chains follows, all from one sample in a study of cytomegalovirus exposure and HLA in healthy donors. Clones were sequenced by immunoSEQ multiplex PCR, and TCRdb holds only the in-frame ones, with some missing. In the table there are 100,000 or so clones, over 9.5% of which are singletons. The sequencing input was PBMCs. The receptors come from a man aged 35 to 55 in good health and CMV-seropositive. Both conserved end residues are part of each CDR3. A D gene is named only where the DNA matches it firmly. Size values are once, few and many counts, or a class for expanded clones, and some rows have none.

clone size	D gene	CDR3 length	V gene	J gene	CDR3 protein	CDR3 DNA
-	-	12	TRBV15	TRBJ1-1	CATSRLSGRAFF	TGTGCCACCAGCCGGCTCTCAGGGCGGGCTTTCTTT
-	TRBD1	14	TRBV10-3	TRBJ1-4	CAVRETGGQEKLFF	TGTGCCGTCCGCGAAACAGGGGGCCAGGAAAAACTGTTTTTT
-	-	14	TRBV27	TRBJ1-1	CASSYTRDSGEAFF	TGTGCCAGCAGTTACACTAGGGACTCTGGGGAAGCTTTCTTT
few	-	14	TRBV9	TRBJ2-3	CASSFNRDTDTQYF	TGTGCCAGCAGCTTCAACCGGGACACAGATACGCAGTATTTT
few	TRBD1	16	TRBV19	TRBJ2-1	CASSNLGTGKDNEQFF	TGTGCCAGTAGTAATTTGGGGACAGGGAAGGACAATGAGCAGTTCTTC
few	TRBD2	15	TRBV9	TRBJ2-1	CASSVAGGPYNEQFF	TGTGCCAGCAGCGTAGCGGGAGGGCCCTACAATGAGCAGTTCTTC
few	-	14	TRBV7-2	TRBJ2-5	CASSHGGRGETQYF	TGTGCCAGCAGCCACGGTGGGAGGGGGGAGACCCAGTACTTC
-	-	15	TRBV7-8	TRBJ1-5	CASSFVSQSNQPQHF	TGTGCCAGCAGCTTCGTCAGTCAGAGCAATCAGCCCCAGCATTTT
few	TRBD1	14	TRBV19	TRBJ1-5	CASTDRGRGQPQHF	TGTGCCAGTACCGACAGGGGGCGAGGCCAGCCCCAGCATTTT
-	-	15	TRBV7-2	TRBJ1-1	CASSPRVSLNTEAFF	TGTGCCAGCAGCCCACGGGTATCATTGAACACTGAAGCTTTCTTT
-	-	14	TRBV7-2	TRBJ2-5	CASSVDLASETQYF	TGTGCCAGCAGCGTGGACTTAGCCTCAGAGACCCAGTACTTC
-	TRBD1	15	TRBV14	TRBJ2-7	CASRRGQGTTYEQYF	TGTGCCAGCAGACGTGGACAGGGGACAACCTACGAGCAGTACTTC
-	TRBD1	15	TRBV6-1	TRBJ1-5	CASSEGQGAEQPQHF	TGTGCCAGCAGTGAGGGACAGGGGGCAGAACAGCCCCAGCATTTT
-	TRBD1	15	TRBV2	TRBJ1-1	CASSWDSGLNTEAFF	TGTGCCAGCAGTTGGGACAGCGGCTTGAACACTGAAGCTTTCTTT
few	-	14	TRBV6-1	TRBJ1-5	CASSEAGGNQPQHF	TGTGCCAGCAGTGAAGCCGGAGGGAATCAGCCCCAGCATTTT
-	TRBD1	15	TRBV7-6	TRBJ1-5	CASSDRTGGVQPQHF	TGTGCCAGCAGCGACAGGACAGGGGGCGTCCAGCCCCAGCATTTT
-	-	17	TRBV2	TRBJ2-3	CASTDGRTGPSTDTQYF	TGTGCCAGCACTGACGGGAGAACGGGTCCTAGCACAGATACGCAGTATTTT
few	TRBD2	18	TRBV5-1	TRBJ2-1	CASSLGRGGSSAYNEQFF	TGCGCCAGCAGCTTGGGGAGGGGCGGGAGCTCCGCCTACAATGAGCAGTTCTTC
-	TRBD1	18	TRBV28	TRBJ2-7	CARKAGGFQKYYSYEQYF	TGTGCCCGCAAGGCAGGGGGCTTCCAAAAGTACTACTCCTACGAGCAGTACTTC
-	TRBD1	15	TRBV2	TRBJ1-5	CASSEGQGVNQPQHF	TGTGCCAGCAGTGAGGGACAGGGGGTCAATCAGCCCCAGCATTTT
few	TRBD1	17	TRBV27	TRBJ1-2	CASSYWGGQGVNYGYTF	TGTGCCAGCAGCTATTGGGGGGGACAGGGAGTTAACTATGGCTACACCTTC
few	-	10	TRBV20-1	TRBJ2-1	CSALKGEQFF	TGCAGTGCTCTTAAGGGGGAGCAGTTCTTC
-	-	16	TRBV4-3	TRBJ2-1	CASSQEHGGWYNEQFF	TGCGCCAGCAGCCAAGAACACGGAGGGTGGTACAATGAGCAGTTCTTC
few	TRBD1	14	TRBV19	TRBJ1-5	CASSRDRESQPQHF	TGTGCCAGTAGCCGGGACAGGGAGTCTCAGCCCCAGCATTTT
few	TRBD2	13	TRBV4-1	TRBJ2-7	CASGPTGGYEQYF	TGCGCCAGCGGACCGACGGGAGGATACGAGCAGTACTTC
-	TRBD2	18	TRBV4-1	TRBJ2-7	CASSQAQTSGTTTYEQYF	TGCGCCAGCAGCCAAGCTCAAACTAGCGGGACTACTACCTACGAGCAGTACTTC
few	TRBD1	17	TRBV9	TRBJ2-2	CASSVGGQGASTGELFF	TGTGCCAGCAGCGTAGGGGGACAGGGGGCGAGTACCGGGGAGCTGTTTTTT
-	TRBD1	16	TRBV18	TRBJ2-2	CASSLQGERNTGELFF	TGTGCCAGCTCCCTACAGGGGGAGAGGAACACCGGGGAGCTGTTTTTT
-	TRBD2	14	TRBV7-2	TRBJ2-5	CASSLDPGGETQYF	TGTGCCAGCAGCTTAGATCCGGGAGGAGAGACCCAGTACTTC
once	TRBD2	16	TRBV5-4	TRBJ2-3	CASSYGRGSPADTQYF	TGTGCCAGCAGTTACGGGCGCGGGAGCCCTGCGGATACGCAGTATTTT
few	TRBD2	15	TRBV15	TRBJ2-1	CATSRDRGTKNEQFF	TGTGCCACCAGCAGAGATCGGGGGACTAAAAATGAGCAGTTCTTC
-	-	16	TRBV7-6	TRBJ2-2	CASSPRQAGESGELFF	TGTGCCAGCAGCCCTCGACAGGCGGGGGAATCCGGGGAGCTGTTTTTT
-	TRBD2	13	TRBV6-5	TRBJ2-3	CATLAGGRDTQYF	TGTGCCACCCTAGCGGGAGGGCGTGATACGCAGTATTTT
-	TRBD1	15	TRBV5-1	TRBJ2-5	CASSLPGTVRETQYF	TGCGCCAGCAGCTTGCCTGGGACAGTCCGGGAGACCCAGTACTTC
-	-	14	TRBV2	TRBJ1-1	CASSSSAMNTEAFF	TGTGCCAGCAGTTCCAGCGCTATGAACACTGAAGCTTTCTTT
few	TRBD1	13	TRBV5-1	TRBJ1-1	CASSPGGSGEAFF	TGCGCCAGCAGCCCAGGGGGTTCCGGTGAAGCTTTCTTT